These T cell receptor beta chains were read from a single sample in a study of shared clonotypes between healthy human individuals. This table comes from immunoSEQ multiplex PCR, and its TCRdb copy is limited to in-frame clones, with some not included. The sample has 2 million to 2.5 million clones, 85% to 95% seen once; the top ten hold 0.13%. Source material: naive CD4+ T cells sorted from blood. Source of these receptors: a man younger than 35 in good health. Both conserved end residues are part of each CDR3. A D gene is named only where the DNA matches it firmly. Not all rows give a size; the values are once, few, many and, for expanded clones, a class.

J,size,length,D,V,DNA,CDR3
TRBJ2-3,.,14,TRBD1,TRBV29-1,TGCAGCGTGCTCGGGACAGGCCTCACAGATACGCAGTATTTT,CSVLGTGLTDTQYF
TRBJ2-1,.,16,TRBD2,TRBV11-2,TGTGCCAGCAGCTTAGAGGGGCTAGCGGCCTACAATGAGCAGTTCTTC,CASSLEGLAAYNEQFF
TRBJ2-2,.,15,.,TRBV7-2,TGTGCCAGCAGCCCAGACACCCGAAGGACCGGGGAGCTGTTTTTT,CASSPDTRRTGELFF
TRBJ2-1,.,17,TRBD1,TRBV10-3,TGTGCCATCATGGGGCAAACAGGGGACACCTCCTACAATGAGCAGTTCTTC,CAIMGQTGDTSYNEQFF
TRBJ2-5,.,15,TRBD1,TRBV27,TGTGCCAGCAGTCCCAGGGGGTGGAGGATCGAGACCCAGTACTTC,CASSPRGWRIETQYF
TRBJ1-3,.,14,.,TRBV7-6,TGTGCCAGCAGCTTAGGGGCAGAAGGAAACACCATATATTTT,CASSLGAEGNTIYF
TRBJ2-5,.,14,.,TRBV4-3,TGCGCCAGCAGCCAAGCAAACATGGGGGAGACCCAGTACTTC,CASSQANMGETQYF
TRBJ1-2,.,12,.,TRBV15,TGTGCCACCAGCAGACAGGGACGTGGCTACACCTTC,CATSRQGRGYTF
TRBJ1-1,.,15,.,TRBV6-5,TGTGCCAGCAGTTACCGAACAGGGCGGAAGACTGAAGCTTTCTTT,CASSYRTGRKTEAFF
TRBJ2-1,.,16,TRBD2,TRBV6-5,TGTGCCAGCAGTTCCTTAGCGGGAGGGCCTTTAAATGAGCAGTTCTTC,CASSSLAGGPLNEQFF
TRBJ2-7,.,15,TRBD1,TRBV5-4,TGTGCCAGCAGGCCCGACAGGGCAAACTCCTACGAGCAGTACTTC,CASRPDRANSYEQYF
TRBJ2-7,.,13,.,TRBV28,TGTGCCAGCAGTTTAGGGGGTAAAGGCGAGCAGTACTTC,CASSLGGKGEQYF
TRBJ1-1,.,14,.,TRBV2,TGTGCCAGCAAGGTCTGGGTAGGGGACACTGAAGCTTTCTTT,CASKVWVGDTEAFF
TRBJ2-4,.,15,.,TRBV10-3,TGTGCCATCAGTAGGACAGAGGGGTTGGAAAACATTCAGTACTTC,CAISRTEGLENIQYF
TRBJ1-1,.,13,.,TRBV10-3,TGTGCCATCAGTGAACAGGCTAACACTGAAGCTTTCTTT,CAISEQANTEAFF
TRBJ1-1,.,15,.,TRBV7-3,TGTGCCAGCAGCTTAATTGGATCAGAGAACACTGAAGCTTTCTTT,CASSLIGSENTEAFF
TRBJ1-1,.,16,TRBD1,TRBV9,TGTGCCAGCAGCGTAGGAGTGGGACAGAAGAACACTGAAGCTTTCTTT,CASSVGVGQKNTEAFF
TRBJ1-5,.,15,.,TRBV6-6,TGTGCCAGCAGTCCTCAGGGACGAGAGAATCAGCCCCAGCATTTT,CASSPQGRENQPQHF
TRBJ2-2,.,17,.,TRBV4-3,TGCGCCAGCAGCCTCAACGCGGGGTGGAGATACACCGGGGAGCTGTTTTTT,CASSLNAGWRYTGELFF
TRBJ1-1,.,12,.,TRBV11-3,TGTGCCAGCAGAACTTGGGGGACTGAAGCTTTCTTT,CASRTWGTEAFF
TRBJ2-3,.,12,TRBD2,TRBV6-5,TGTGCCAGCAGTTTTAGCGGGAGTACGCAGTATTTT,CASSFSGSTQYF
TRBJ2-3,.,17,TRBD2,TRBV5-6,TGTGCCAGCAGCTTTGTCGGGCGGGGGTCCGGGGGAGATACGCAGTATTTT,CASSFVGRGSGGDTQYF
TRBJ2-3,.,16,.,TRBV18,TGTGCCAGCTCACCCCGAGGGGGGGAGCGCACAGATACGCAGTATTTT,CASSPRGGERTDTQYF
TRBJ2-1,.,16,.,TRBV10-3,TGTGCCATCAGTGTACTAGACGGGGGCACTCATAATGAGCAGTTCTTC,CAISVLDGGTHNEQFF
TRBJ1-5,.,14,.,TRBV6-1,TGTGCCAGCAGTGACCTACAGGGCACTCAGCCCCAGCATTTT,CASSDLQGTQPQHF
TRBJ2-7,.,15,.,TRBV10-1,TGCGCCAGCAGTGATGGTGTCGGGGCCCCCTACGAGCAGTACTTC,CASSDGVGAPYEQYF
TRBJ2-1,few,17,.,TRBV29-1,TGCAGCGTAGCTGACATATCGGGGTCGAGCTCCTACAATGAGCAGTTCTTC,CSVADISGSSSYNEQFF
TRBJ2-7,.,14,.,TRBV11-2,TGTGCCAGCAGCCTGGGAAGGGCTTCCTACGAGCAGTACTTC,CASSLGRASYEQYF
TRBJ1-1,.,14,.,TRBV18,TGTGCCAGCTCTTCGTCGGGGATGAACACTGAAGCTTTCTTT,CASSSSGMNTEAFF
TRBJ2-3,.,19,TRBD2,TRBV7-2,TGTGCCAGCAGCTTAGGCCGACTAGCGGGACTCATCGTGGCAGATACGCAGTATTTT,CASSLGRLAGLIVADTQYF
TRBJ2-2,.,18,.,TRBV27,TGTGCCAGCAGTCCTACCCCTCCCGACAGGCGGAGCACCGGGGAGCTGTTTTTT,CASSPTPPDRRSTGELFF
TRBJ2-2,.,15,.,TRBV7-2,TGTGCCAGCAGCTTAGTGCCACAGTCCACCGGGGAGCTGTTTTTT,CASSLVPQSTGELFF
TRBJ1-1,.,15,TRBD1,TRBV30,TGTGCCTGGAGTCCTTCCAGGGGGTGGGACACTGAAGCTTTCTTT,CAWSPSRGWDTEAFF
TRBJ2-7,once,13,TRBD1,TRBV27,TGTGCCAGCAATAGACAGGGGTCCTACGAGCAGTACTTC,CASNRQGSYEQYF
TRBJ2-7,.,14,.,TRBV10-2,TGCGCCAGCAGTGAGGGGACCGTTACCTACGAGCAGTACTTC,CASSEGTVTYEQYF
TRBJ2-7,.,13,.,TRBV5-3,TGTGCCAGAAGCAGGGTGTCTTACTACGAGCAGTACTTC,CARSRVSYYEQYF
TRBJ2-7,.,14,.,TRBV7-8,TGTGCCAGCAGCCCCTCGGGTGGACCCTACGAGCAGTACTTC,CASSPSGGPYEQYF
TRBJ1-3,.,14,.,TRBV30,TGTGCCTGGACTCCCAACTCGGGGGGAAACACCATATATTTT,CAWTPNSGGNTIYF
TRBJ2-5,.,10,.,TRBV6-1,TGTGCCAGCAGTGAAATCGCCCAGTACTTC,CASSEIAQYF
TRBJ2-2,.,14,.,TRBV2,TGTGCCAGCAGTGAAGTGGGTGACACCGGGGAGCTGTTTTTT,CASSEVGDTGELFF
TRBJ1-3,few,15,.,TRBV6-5,TGTGCCAGCAGCCGGGCTGGACAGTCTGGAAACACCATATATTTT,CASSRAGQSGNTIYF
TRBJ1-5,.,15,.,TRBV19,TGTGCCAGTAGTATACGGACGGATAGCAATCAGCCCCAGCATTTT,CASSIRTDSNQPQHF
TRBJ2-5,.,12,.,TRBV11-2,TGTGCCAGCAGCTTAGAACAAGAGACCCAGTACTTC,CASSLEQETQYF
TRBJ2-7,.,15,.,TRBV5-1,TGCGCCAGCAGCAGGCTACAGGGAGACACCTACGAGCAGTACTTC,CASSRLQGDTYEQYF
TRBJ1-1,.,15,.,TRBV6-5,TGTGCCAGCAGAATGTCGCACCCTGGGGACACTGAAGCTTTCTTT,CASRMSHPGDTEAFF